The rows below give T cell receptor beta chains drawn from one sample of a study of blood T cells in healthy people across ages. TCRdb used MiXCR to reprocess the 5' RACE reads, holding one entry per CDR3 protein. The sample lists some 1.8 million distinct CDR3 sequences; about two fifths were seen once. The specimen sequenced was blood. The receptor source for this set is a human donor in good health. Both conserved end residues are part of each CDR3. A D gene is named only where the DNA matches it firmly. Rows may omit the clone size; those that give it use once, few, many or a size class.

V	J	size	D	DNA	CDR3
TRBV4-1	TRBJ2-7	few	TRBD1	TGCGCCAGCAGCCAAGAGGAAGGACAGGGGTGGTACGAGCAGTACTTC	CASSQEEGQGWYEQYF
TRBV7-3	TRBJ1-2	NA	TRBD1	TGTGCCAGCAGCTTGAACGCCGGGACAGCCGCATCGTACTATGGCTACACCTTC	CASSLNAGTAASYYGYTF
TRBV11-1	TRBJ2-7	NA	NA	TGTGCCAGCAGCCCTGGACTTGATAGGTACGAGCAGTACTTC	CASSPGLDRYEQYF
TRBV7-2	TRBJ2-5	NA	NA	TGTGCCAGCAGCTTAGTCGGGTCGGAGGGGGAGACCCAGTACTTC	CASSLVGSEGETQYF
TRBV10-3	TRBJ1-2	few	NA	TGTGCCATCAGTGGGGGCAGAGACTATGGCTACACCTTC	CAISGGRDYGYTF
TRBV24-1	TRBJ2-3	few	NA	TGTGCCACCAGTGATTTGCCCGGGGGGCTCACAGATACGCAGTATTTT	CATSDLPGGLTDTQYF
TRBV15	TRBJ1-6	NA	TRBD1	TGTGCCACCAGCAAAGACAGGGGGTCATCACCCCTCCACTTT	CATSKDRGSSPLHF
TRBV21-1	TRBJ1-2	few	NA	TGTGCCAGCAGCAAAGAGGCAGGGACAGGGCGCTATGGCTACACCTTC	CASSKEAGTGRYGYTF
TRBV29-1	TRBJ1-1	few	NA	TGCAGCGTTCAGGAGGGGTCGCCTGAAGCTTTCTTT	CSVQEGSPEAFF
TRBV28	TRBJ1-6	once	NA	TGTGCCAGCAGGACACCCTCTTCAGGGGACTCACCCCTCCACTTT	CASRTPSSGDSPLHF
TRBV7-3	TRBJ2-3	NA	TRBD2	TGTGCCAGCAGCTTACTAGCGGGGCCTAGCACGGATACGCAGTATTTT	CASSLLAGPSTDTQYF
TRBV4-3	TRBJ2-5	NA	NA	TGCGCCAGCAGCCAAGATAGAAACAGCTGGGAGACCCAGTACTTC	CASSQDRNSWETQYF
TRBV10-3	TRBJ2-3	few	TRBD2	TGTGCCATAGCGGGGGGCCCGCTTTATACGCAGTATTTT	CAIAGGPLYTQYF